The rows below give T cell receptor beta chains drawn from one sample of a study of blood T cell repertoires in COVID-19. Sequencing was performed with immunoSEQ multiplex PCR; in TCRdb, only in-frame clones are kept and a portion is missing. The repertoire holds 110,000 or so clones, with approximately 90% as singletons. Specimen: peripheral blood. The source is a human donor in a cohort sampled during active COVID-19. The conserved cysteine and the conserved F or W are not part of the CDR3 here.

V	J	CDR3
TRBV7-3	TRBJ2-7	ASSAAVDTEQY
TRBV5-5	TRBJ2-4	ASSSPGQDIQY
TRBV6-1	TRBJ1-1	ASSELGANTEAF
TRBV11-2	TRBJ2-7	ASSLSGTGEGEQY
TRBV6-4	TRBJ2-3	ASRGQGADTQY
TRBV7-9	TRBJ2-3	ASSFWTGGTDTQY
TRBV6-5	TRBJ2-1	ASSPGFLNEQF
TRBV28	TRBJ1-2	ATTLQGFYGYT
TRBV4-1	TRBJ2-1	ASSQDSSGASYNEQF
TRBV9	TRBJ2-3	ASSPGGVADTQY
TRBV6-5	TRBJ2-7	ASIGGYEQY
TRBV14	TRBJ1-5	ASSQIPGWTPQESNQPQH
TRBV6-5	TRBJ2-2	ASSREGGGTGELF
TRBV6-1	TRBJ1-4	ASSEWADPDEKLF
TRBV27	TRBJ2-7	ASSPRGGKSSYEQY
TRBV4-3	TRBJ2-1	ASSYWDRAYNEQF
TRBV18	TRBJ2-5	ASSPSGLAGETQY
TRBV6-5	TRBJ1-6	ASRDTNSPLH
TRBV4-1	TRBJ1-4	ASSEGLGSTNEKLF
TRBV7-6	TRBJ2-6	ASSRTGAAGANVLT
TRBV10-3	TRBJ2-3	AISSTGGPKGTQY
TRBV27	TRBJ1-3	ARRPGSSGNTIY
TRBV6-2/TRBV6-3	TRBJ2-1	ASSHTGNEQF
TRBV5-4	TRBJ2-5	ASSLITGTDQETQY
TRBV20-1	TRBJ2-1	SAVELKQF
TRBV11-2	TRBJ2-5	ASMRWSEETQY
TRBV5-4	TRBJ2-3	ASSRGGVPSTDTQY
TRBV7-9	TRBJ2-5	ASSSGETQY
TRBV6-2/TRBV6-3	TRBJ2-7	ASSYREGYEQY
TRBV19	TRBJ2-1	ASSGMERGGPDEQF
TRBV5-5	TRBJ1-5	ASSLEGGNQPQH
TRBV5-1	TRBJ2-2	ASSTGTSGKNTGELF
TRBV6-2/TRBV6-3	TRBJ2-4	ASSYSLSGRGGAKNIQY
TRBV7-8	TRBJ1-6	ASSYDRVNSPLH
TRBV18	TRBJ1-6	ASSPQGVSNSPLH
TRBV24-1	TRBJ1-5	ATSRGDQPQH
TRBV6-5	TRBJ1-2	ASSYQPGKLYGYT
TRBV10-3	TRBJ2-5	AIRPGTGGIGQETQY
TRBV19	TRBJ2-7	ASSRQGLAGAEQY
TRBV7-9	TRBJ2-2	ASSLTGVGELF
TRBV5-1	TRBJ1-4	ASSAGGFVEKLF
TRBV4-1	TRBJ2-1	ASSPTPGQAYNEQF
TRBV9	TRBJ1-6	ASSSNRGGREPYNSPLH
TRBV5-1	TRBJ1-2	ASSLDGQFPAGYT
TRBV3-1/TRBV3-2	TRBJ1-1	ATGGQGNAEAF
TRBV7-2	TRBJ2-7	ASSASGLSRYEQY
TRBV4-2	TRBJ2-7	ASSIRGSYEQY
TRBV11-2	TRBJ2-7	ASSLGTGGATSYEQY
TRBV7-9	TRBJ1-4	ASSSGQGAEGKLF
TRBV19	TRBJ1-2	ASLTGPNYGYT